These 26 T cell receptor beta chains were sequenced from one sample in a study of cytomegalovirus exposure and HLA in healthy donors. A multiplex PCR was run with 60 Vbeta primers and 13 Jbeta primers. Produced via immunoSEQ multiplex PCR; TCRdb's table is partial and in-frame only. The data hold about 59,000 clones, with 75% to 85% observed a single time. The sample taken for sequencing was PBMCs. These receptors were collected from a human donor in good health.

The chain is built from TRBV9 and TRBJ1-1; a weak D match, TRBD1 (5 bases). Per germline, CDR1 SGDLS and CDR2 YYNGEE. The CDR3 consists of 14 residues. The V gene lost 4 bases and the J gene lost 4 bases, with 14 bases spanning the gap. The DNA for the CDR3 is TGTGCCAGCAGCCCCCGACAGACCCGCACTGAAGCTTTCTTT. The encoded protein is CASSPRQTRTEAFF.

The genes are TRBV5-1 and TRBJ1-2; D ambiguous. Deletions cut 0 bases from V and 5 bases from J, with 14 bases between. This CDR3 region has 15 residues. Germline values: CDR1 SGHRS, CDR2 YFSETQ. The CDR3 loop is CASSLGGLREYGYTF. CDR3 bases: TGCGCCAGCAGCTTGGGAGGGTTAAGGGAGTATGGCTACACCTTC.

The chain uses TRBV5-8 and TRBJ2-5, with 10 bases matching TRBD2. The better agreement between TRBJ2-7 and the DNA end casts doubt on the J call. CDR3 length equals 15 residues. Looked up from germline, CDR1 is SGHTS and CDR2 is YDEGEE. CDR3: CASRISGGSSYEQYF. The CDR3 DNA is TGTGCCAGCAGAATTAGCGGGGGGAGCTCCTACGAGCAGTACTTC.

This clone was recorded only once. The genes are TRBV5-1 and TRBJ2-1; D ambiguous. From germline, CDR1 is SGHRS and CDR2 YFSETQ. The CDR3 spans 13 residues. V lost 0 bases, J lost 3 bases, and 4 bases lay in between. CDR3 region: CASSLGSYNEQFF. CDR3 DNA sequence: TGCGCCAGCAGCTTGGGCAGCTACAATGAGCAGTTCTTC.

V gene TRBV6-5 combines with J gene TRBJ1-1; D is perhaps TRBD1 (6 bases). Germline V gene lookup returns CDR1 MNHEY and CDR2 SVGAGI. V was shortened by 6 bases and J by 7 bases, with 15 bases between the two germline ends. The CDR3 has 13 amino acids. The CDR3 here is CASSHTPDSEAFF. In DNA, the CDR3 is TGTGCCAGCAGCCATACTCCGGACAGTGAAGCTTTCTTT.

CDR3 coding DNA: TGTGCCAGCAGCTTAGATTCCGGGGTGGATACGCAGTATTTT. Its translation is CASSLDSGVDTQYF. The V and J genes are TRBV11-3 and TRBJ2-3; D is perhaps TRBD2 (5 bases). The germline CDR1 and CDR2 sequences are SGHNT and YENEEA. The CDR3 consists of 14 residues. V was pared by 0 bases and J by 6 bases, with 10 bases between.

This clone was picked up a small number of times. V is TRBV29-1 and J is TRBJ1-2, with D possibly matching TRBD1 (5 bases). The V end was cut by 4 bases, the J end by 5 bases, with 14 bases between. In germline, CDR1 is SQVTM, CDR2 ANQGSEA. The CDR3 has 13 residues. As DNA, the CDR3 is TGCAGCGTTGGGAGCCAGGGATCATATGGCTACACCTTC. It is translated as CSVGSQGSYGYTF.

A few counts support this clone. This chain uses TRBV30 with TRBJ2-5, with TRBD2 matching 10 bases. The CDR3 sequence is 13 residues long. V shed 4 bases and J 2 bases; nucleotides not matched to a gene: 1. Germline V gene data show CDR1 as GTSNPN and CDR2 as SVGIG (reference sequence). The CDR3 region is CAWTSGSQETQYF. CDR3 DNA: TGTGCCTGGACTAGCGGGAGTCAAGAGACCCAGTACTTC. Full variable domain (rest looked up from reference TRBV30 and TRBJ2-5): SQTIHQWPATLVQPVGSPLSLECTVEGTSNPNLYWYRQAAGRGLQLLFYSVGIGQISSEVPQNLSASRPQDRQFILSSKKLLLSDSGFYLCAWTSGSQETQYFGPGTRLLVL.

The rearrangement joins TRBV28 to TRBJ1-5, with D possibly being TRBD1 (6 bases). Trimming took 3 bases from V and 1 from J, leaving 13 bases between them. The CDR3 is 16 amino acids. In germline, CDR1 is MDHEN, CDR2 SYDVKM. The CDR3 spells CASSFIWGLSNQPQHF. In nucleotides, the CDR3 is TGTGCCAGCAGTTTTATCTGGGGGCTCAGCAATCAGCCCCAGCATTTT.

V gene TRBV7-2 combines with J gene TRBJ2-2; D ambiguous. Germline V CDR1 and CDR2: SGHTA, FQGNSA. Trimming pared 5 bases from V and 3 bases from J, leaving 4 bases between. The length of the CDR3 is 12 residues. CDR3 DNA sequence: TGTGCCAGCAGCCGAGACACCGGGGAGCTGTTTTTT. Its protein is CASSRDTGELFF.

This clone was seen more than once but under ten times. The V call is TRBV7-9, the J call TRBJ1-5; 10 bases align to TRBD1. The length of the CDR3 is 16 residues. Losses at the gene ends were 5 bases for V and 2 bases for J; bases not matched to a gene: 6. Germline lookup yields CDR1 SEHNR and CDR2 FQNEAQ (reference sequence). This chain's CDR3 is CASSPGGTGGNQPQHF. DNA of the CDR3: TGTGCCAGCAGCCCAGGAGGGACAGGGGGCAATCAGCCCCAGCATTTT.

DNA of the CDR3: TGTGCCATCAGTGAGTCTTCCCGGACAGGCATGAACACTGAAGCTTTCTTT. This codes for CAISESSRTGMNTEAFF. The chain carries TRBV10-3 and TRBJ1-1; 7 bases fit TRBD1. The V segment lost 0 bases and the J segment 0 bases; nucleotides outside the gene matches: 7. CDR1 and CDR2 (germline): ENHRY, SYGVKD. CDR3 length equals 17 residues.

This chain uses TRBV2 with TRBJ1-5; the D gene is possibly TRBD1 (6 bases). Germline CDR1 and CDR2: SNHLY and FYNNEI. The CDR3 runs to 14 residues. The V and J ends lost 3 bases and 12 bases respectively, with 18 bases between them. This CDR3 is CASSELQGYVDQHF. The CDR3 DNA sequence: TGTGCCAGCAGTGAGTTACAGGGTTACGTCGACCAGCATTTT. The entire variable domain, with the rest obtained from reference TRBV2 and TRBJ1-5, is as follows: EPEVTQTPSHQVTQMGQEVILRCVPISNHLYFYWYRQILGQKVEFLVSFYNNEISEKSEIFDDQFSVERPDGSNFTLKIRSTKLEDSAMYFCASSELQGYVDQHFGDGTRLSIL.

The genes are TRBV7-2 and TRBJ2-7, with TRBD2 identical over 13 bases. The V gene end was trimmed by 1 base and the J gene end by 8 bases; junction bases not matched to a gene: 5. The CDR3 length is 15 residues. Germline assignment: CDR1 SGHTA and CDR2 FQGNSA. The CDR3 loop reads CASSLGTSGGGQQYF. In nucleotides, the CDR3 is TGTGCCAGCAGCTTAGGGACTAGCGGGGGCGGTCAGCAGTACTTC.

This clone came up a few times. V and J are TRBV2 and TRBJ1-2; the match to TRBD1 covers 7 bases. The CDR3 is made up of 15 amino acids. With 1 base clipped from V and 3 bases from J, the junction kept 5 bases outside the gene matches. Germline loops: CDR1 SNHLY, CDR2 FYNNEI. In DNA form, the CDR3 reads TGTGCCAGCAGTGAAGGACAGGGTGGGGACTATGGCTACACCTTC. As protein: CASSEGQGGDYGYTF.

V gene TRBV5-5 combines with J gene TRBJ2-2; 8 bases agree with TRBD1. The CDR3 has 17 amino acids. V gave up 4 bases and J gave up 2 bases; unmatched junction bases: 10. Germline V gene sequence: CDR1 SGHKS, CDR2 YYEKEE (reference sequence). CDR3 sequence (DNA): TGTGCCAGCAGCAACCGGACAGGGACCAGTAACACCGGGGAGCTGTTTTTT. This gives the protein CASSNRTGTSNTGELFF.

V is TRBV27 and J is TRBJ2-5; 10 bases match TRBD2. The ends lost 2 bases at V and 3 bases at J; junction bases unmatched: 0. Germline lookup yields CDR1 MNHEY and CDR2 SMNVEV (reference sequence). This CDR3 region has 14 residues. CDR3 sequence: CASSLGTSEETQYF. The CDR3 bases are TGTGCCAGCAGTTTAGGGACTAGCGAAGAGACCCAGTACTTC.

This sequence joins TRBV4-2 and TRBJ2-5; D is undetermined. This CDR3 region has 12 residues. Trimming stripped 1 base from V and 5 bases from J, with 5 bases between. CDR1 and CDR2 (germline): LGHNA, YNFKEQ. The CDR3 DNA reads TGTGCCAGCAGCCAAGCTTTGGAGACCCAGTACTTC. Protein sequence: CASSQALETQYF.

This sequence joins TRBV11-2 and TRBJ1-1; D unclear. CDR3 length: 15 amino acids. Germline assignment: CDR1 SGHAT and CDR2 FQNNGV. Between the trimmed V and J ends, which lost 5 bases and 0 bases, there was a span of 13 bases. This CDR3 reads CASSQGRGMNTEAFF. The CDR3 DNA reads TGTGCCAGCAGCCAAGGACGGGGAATGAACACTGAAGCTTTCTTT.

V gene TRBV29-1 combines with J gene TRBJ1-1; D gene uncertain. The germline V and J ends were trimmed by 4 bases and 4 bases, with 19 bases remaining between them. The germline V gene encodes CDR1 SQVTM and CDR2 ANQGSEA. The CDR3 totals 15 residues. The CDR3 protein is CSVVAFLGGFTEAFF. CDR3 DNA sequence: TGCAGCGTTGTTGCCTTTCTTGGAGGCTTCACTGAAGCTTTCTTT.

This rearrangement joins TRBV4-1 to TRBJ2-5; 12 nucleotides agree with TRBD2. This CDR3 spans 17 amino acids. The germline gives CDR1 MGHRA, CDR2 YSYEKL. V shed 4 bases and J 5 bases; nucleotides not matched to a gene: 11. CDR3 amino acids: CASSPGETSGRFETQYF. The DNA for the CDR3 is TGCGCCAGCAGCCCAGGCGAGACTAGCGGGAGATTCGAGACCCAGTACTTC.

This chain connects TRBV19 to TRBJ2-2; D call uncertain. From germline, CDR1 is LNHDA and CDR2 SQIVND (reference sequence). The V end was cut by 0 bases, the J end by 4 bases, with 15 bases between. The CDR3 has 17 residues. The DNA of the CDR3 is TGTGCCAGTAGTATAGATCTCGAGACTTCTACCACCGGGGAGCTGTTTTTT. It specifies CASSIDLETSTTGELFF.

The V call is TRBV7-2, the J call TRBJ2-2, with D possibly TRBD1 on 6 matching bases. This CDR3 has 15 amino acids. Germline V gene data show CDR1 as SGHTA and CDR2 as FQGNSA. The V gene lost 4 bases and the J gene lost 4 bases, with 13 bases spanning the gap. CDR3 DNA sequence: TGTGCCAGCAGCTCAAACAGGGCGTCCACCGGGGAGCTGTTTTTT. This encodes CASSSNRASTGELFF.

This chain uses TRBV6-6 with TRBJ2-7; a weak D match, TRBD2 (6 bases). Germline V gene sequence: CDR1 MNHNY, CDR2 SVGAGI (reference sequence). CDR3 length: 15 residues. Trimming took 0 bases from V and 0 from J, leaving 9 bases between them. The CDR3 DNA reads TGTGCCAGCAGTTACTCGGTGCGGGACTCCTACGAGCAGTACTTC. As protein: CASSYSVRDSYEQYF.

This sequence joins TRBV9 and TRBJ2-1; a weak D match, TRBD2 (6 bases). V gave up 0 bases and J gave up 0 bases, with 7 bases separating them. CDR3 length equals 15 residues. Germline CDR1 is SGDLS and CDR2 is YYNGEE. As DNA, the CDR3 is TGTGCCAGCAGCGTAGCGGGGGACTCCTACAATGAGCAGTTCTTC. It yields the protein CASSVAGDSYNEQFF.

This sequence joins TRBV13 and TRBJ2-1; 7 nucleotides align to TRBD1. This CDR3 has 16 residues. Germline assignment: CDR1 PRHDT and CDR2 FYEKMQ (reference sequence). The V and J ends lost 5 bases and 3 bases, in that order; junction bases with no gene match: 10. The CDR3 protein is CASSPMMTGFYNEQFF. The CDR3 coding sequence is TGTGCCAGCAGCCCGATGATGACAGGGTTCTACAATGAGCAGTTCTTC.